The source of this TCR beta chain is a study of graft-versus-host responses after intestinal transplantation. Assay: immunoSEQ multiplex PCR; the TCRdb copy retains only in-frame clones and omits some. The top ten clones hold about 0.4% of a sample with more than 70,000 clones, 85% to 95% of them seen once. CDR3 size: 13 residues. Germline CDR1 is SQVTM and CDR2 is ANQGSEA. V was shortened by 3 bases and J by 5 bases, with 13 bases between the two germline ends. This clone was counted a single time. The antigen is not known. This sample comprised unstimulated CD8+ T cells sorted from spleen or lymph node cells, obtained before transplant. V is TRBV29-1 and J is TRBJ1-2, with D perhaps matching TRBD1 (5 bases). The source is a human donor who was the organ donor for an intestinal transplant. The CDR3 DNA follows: TGCAGCGTTGATGGTGTTGGGGCGTATGGCTACACCTTC. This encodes CSVDGVGAYGYTF.